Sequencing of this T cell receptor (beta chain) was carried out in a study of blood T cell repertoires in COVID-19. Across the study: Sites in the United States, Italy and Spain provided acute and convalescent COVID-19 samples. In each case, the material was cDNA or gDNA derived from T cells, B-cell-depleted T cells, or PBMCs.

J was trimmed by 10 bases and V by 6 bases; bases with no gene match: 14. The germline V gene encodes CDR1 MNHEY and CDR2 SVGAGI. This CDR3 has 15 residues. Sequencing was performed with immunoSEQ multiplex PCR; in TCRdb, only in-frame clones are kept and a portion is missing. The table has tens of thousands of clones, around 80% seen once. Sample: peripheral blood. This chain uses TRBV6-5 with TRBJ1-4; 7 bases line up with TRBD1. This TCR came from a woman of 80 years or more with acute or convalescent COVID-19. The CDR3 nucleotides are TGTGCCAGCAGACGTAGACAGGGTCGGGAGCGAAAACTGTTTTTT. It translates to CASRRRQGRERKLFF.